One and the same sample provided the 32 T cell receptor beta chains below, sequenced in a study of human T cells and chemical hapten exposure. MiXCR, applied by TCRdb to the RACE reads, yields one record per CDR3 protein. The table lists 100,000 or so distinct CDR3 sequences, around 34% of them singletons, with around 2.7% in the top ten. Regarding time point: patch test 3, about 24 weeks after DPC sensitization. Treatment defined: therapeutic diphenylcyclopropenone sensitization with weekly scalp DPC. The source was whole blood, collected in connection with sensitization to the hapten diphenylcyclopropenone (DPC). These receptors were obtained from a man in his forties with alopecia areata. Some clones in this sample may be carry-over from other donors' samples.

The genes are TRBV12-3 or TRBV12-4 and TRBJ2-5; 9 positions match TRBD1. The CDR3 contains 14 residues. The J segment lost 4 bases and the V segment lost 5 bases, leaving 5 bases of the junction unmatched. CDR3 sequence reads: CASSGQGIGETQYF. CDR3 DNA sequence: TGTGCCAGCAGTGGACAGGGGATCGGAGAGACCCAGTACTTC.

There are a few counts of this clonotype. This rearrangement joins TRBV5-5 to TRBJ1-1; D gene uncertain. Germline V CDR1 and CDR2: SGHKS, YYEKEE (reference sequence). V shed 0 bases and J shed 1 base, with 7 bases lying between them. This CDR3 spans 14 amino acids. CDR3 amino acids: CASSLGHPNTEAFF. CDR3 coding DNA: TGTGCCAGCAGCTTGGGACACCCGAACACTGAAGCTTTCTTT.

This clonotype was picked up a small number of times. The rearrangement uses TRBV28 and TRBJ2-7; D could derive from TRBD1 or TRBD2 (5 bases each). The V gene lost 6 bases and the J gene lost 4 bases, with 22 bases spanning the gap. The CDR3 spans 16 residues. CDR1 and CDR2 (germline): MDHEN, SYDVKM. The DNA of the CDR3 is TGTGCCAGCAGGCACCGCTCCGAACCGGGACGTTACGAGCAGTACTTC. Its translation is CASRHRSEPGRYEQYF.

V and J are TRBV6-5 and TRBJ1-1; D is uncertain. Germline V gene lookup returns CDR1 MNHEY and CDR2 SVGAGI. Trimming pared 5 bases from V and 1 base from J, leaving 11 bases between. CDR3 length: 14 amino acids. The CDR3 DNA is TGTGCCAGCAGTCCGGCTCCTTGGAACACTGAAGCTTTCTTT. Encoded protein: CASSPAPWNTEAFF.

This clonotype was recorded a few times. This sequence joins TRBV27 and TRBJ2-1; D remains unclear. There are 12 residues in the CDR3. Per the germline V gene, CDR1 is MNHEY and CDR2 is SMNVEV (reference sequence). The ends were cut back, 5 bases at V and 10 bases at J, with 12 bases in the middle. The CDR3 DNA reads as TGTGCCAGCAGTCGAGTAGGAAGCGAGCAGTTCTTC. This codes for CASSRVGSEQFF.

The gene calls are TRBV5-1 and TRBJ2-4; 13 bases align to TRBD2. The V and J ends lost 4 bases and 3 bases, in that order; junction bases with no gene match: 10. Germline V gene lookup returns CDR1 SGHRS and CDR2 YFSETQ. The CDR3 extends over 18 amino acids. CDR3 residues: CASSLWTSGSAVKNIQYF. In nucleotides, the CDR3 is TGCGCCAGCAGCCTTTGGACTAGCGGGAGTGCAGTCAAAAACATTCAGTACTTC.

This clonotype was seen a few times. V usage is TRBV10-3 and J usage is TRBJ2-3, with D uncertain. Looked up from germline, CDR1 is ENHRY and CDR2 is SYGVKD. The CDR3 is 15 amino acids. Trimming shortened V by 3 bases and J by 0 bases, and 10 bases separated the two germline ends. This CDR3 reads CAISDKRTSTDTQYF. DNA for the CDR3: TGTGCCATCAGTGATAAGAGGACGAGCACAGATACGCAGTATTTT.

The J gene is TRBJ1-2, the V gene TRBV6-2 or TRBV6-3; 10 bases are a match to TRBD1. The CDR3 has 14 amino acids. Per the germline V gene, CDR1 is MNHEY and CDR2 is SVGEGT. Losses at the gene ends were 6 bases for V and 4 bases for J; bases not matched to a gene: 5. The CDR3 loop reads CASRRQGATYGYTF. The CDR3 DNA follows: TGTGCCAGCAGAAGACAGGGGGCAACCTATGGCTACACCTTC.

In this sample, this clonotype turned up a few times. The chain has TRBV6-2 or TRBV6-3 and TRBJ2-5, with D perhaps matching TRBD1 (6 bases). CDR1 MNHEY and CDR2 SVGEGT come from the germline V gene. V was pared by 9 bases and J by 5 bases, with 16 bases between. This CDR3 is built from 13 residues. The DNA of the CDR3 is TGTGCCAGTTTCAGGGCCAGGGGCGAGACCCAGTACTTC. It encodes CASFRARGETQYF.

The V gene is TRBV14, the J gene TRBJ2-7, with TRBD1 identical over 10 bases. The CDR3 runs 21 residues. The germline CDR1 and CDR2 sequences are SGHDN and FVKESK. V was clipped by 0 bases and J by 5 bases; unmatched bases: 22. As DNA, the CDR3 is TGTGCCAGCAGCCAAGATACCAGGGACAGGGGATGTGCTAGCGGTTGTAACGAGCAGTACGTC. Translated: CASSQDTRDRGCASGCNEQYV.

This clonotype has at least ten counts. CDR3 sequence (DNA): TGTGCCAGCAGCTTGGTTGCAGATACGCAGTATTTT. Its translation is CASSLVADTQYF. The J gene is TRBJ2-3, the V gene TRBV7-9; D unclear. CDR1 SEHNR and CDR2 FQNEAQ come from the germline V gene (reference sequence). V lost 3 bases, J lost 4 bases, and 5 bases lay in between. The CDR3 runs 12 residues.

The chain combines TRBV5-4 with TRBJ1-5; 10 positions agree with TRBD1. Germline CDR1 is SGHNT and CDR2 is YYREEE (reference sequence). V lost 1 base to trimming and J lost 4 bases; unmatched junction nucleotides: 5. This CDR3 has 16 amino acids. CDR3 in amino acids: CASSLTGQGRNQPQHF. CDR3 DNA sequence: TGTGCCAGCAGCTTGACGGGACAGGGGAGAAATCAGCCCCAGCATTTT.

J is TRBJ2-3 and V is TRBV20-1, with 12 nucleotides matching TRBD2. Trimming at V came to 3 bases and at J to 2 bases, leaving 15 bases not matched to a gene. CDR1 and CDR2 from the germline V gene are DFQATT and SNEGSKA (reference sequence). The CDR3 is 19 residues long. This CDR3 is CSASGLLAGGADHTDTQYF. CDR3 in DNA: TGCAGTGCTAGCGGGCTACTAGCGGGAGGAGCCGACCACACAGATACGCAGTATTTT.

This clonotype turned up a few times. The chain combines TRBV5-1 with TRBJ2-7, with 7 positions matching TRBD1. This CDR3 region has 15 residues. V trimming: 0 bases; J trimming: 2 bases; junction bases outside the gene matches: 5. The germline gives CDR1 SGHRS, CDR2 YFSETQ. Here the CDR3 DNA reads TGCGCCAGCAGCTTGGGTGGCCAGGGGGCCTACGAGCAGTACTTC. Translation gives CASSLGGQGAYEQYF.

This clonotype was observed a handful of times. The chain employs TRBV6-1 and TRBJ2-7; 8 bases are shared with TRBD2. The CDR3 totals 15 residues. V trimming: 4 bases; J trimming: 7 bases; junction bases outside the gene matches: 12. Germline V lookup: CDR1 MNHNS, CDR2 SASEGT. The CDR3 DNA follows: TGTGCCAGCAGTGCGGATAGCGGGGTATTTTGGGAGCAGTACGTC. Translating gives CASSADSGVFWEQYV.

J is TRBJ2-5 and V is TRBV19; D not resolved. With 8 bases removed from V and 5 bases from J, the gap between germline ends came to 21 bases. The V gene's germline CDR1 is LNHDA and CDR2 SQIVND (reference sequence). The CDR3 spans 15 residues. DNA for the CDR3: TGTGCCAGTCTGGTCTTCCGGTCTCCTATGGAGACCCAGTACTTC. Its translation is CASLVFRSPMETQYF.

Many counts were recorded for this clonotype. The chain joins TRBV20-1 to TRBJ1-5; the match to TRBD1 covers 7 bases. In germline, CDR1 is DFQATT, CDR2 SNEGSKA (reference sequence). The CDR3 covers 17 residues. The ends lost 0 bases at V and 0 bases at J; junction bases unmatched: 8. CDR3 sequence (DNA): TGCAGTGCTAGAGATCGGGACAGATCGAATAGCAATCAGCCCCAGCATTTT. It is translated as CSARDRDRSNSNQPQHF.

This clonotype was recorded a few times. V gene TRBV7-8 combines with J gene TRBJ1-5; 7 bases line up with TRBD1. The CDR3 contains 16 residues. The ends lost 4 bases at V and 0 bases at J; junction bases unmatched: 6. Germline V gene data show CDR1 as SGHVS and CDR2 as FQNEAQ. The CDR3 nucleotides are TGTGCCAGCAGCTCCTCAGGGGGATATAGCAATCAGCCCCAGCATTTT. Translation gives CASSSSGGYSNQPQHF.

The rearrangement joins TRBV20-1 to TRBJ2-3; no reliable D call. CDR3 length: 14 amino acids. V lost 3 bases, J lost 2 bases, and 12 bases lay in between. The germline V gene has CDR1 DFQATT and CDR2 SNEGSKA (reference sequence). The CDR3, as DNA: TGCAGTGCTAGGCAGCGAGCTTCCACAGATACGCAGTATTTT. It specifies CSARQRASTDTQYF.

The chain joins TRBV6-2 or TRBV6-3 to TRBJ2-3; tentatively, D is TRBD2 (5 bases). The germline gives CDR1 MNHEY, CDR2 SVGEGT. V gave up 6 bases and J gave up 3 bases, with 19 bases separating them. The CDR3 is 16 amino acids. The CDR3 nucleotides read TGTGCCAGCAGCCTCTACGGTCTAGCATCGACAGATACGCAGTATTTT. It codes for CASSLYGLASTDTQYF.

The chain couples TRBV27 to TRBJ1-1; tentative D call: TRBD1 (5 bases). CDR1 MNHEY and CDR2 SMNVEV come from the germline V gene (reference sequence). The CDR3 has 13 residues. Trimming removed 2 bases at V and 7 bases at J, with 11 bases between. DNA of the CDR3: TGTGCCAGCAGTTTAGAGGGGTATGGTGAAGCTTTCTTT. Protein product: CASSLEGYGEAFF.

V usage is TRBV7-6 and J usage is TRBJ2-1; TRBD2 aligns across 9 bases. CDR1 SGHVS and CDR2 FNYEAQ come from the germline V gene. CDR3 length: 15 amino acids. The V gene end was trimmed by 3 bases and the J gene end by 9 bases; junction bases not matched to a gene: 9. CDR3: CASSLEAGGPVEQFF. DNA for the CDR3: TGTGCCAGCAGCTTGGAGGCGGGAGGGCCGGTTGAGCAGTTCTTC.

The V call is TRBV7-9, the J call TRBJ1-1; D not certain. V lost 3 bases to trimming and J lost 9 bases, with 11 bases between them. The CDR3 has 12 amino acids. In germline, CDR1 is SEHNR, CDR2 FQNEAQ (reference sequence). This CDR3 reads CASSFGTEKAFF. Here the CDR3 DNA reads TGTGCCAGCAGCTTCGGTACAGAGAAAGCTTTCTTT.

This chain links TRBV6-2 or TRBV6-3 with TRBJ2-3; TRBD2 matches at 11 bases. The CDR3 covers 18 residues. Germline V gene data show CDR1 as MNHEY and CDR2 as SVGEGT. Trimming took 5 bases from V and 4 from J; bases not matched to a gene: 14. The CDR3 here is CASSLPSGLAGGSDTQYF. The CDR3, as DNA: TGTGCCAGCAGTCTCCCCTCGGGGCTAGCGGGAGGTTCAGATACGCAGTATTTT.

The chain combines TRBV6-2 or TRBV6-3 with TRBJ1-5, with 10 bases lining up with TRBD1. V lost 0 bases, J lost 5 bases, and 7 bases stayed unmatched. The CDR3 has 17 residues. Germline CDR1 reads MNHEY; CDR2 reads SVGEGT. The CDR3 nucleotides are TGTGCCAGCAGTTACTCAAGGGACAGGGGAGAGTATCAGCCCCAGCATTTT. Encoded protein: CASSYSRDRGEYQPQHF.

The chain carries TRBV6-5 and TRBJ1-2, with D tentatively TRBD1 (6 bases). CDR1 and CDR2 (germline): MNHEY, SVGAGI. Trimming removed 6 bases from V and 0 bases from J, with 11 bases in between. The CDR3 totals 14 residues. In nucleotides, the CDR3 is TGTGCCAGCAGCCAGGGGAAGGCTAACTATGGCTACACCTTC. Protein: CASSQGKANYGYTF.

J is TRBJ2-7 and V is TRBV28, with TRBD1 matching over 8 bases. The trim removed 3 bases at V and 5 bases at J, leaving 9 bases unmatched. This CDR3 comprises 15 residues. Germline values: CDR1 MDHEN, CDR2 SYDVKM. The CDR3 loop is CASSFGQGSTHEQYF. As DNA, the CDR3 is TGTGCCAGCAGTTTTGGACAGGGTTCTACCCACGAGCAGTACTTC.

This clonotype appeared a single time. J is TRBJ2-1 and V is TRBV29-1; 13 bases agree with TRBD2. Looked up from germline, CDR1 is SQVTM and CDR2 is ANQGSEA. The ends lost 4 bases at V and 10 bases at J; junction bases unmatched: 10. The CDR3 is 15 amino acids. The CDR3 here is CSVGTGTSGVGEQFF. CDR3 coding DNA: TGCAGCGTTGGAACCGGGACTAGCGGGGTCGGCGAGCAGTTCTTC.

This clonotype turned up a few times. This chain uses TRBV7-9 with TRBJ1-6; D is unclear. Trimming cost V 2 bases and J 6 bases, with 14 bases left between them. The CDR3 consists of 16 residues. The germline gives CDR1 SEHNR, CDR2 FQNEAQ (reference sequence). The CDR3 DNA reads TGTGCCAGCAGCTTAATCCGGTCGTGGTTTAATTCACCCCTCCACTTT. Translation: CASSLIRSWFNSPLHF.

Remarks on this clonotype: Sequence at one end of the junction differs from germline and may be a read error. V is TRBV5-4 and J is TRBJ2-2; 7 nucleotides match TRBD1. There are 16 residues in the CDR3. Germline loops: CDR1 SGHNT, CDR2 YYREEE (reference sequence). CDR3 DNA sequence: TGTGCCAGCGGCTTGGATGGACAGGTGTTAACCGGGGAGCTGTTTTTT. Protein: CASGLDGQVLTGELFF.

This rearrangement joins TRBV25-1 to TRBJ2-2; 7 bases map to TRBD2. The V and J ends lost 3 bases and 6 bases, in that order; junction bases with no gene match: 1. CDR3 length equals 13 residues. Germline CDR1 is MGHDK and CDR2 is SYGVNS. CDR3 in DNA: TGTGCCAGCAGTGATACTAGCGCCGGGGAGCTGTTTTTT. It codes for CASSDTSAGELFF.

The chain's CDR3 is CASSYSPVSYEQYV. For the CDR3, the DNA is TGTGCCAGCAGTTATTCGCCAGTCTCCTACGAGCAGTACGTC. The V and J genes are TRBV6-9 and TRBJ2-7, with D unresolved. Germline assignment: CDR1 MNHGY and CDR2 SVAAGI. The CDR3 has 14 amino acids. V was clipped by 0 bases and J by 0 bases, with 6 bases between them.